This T cell receptor beta chain is drawn from a study of T-cell reconstitution after alpha-beta-depleted transplantation in children. The authors prepared the TCRbeta library with unique molecular identifiers. Via MiXCR, TCRdb re-called the PCR reads, giving one row per CDR3 protein. The table includes about 610,000 distinct CDR3 sequences, 10% detected once. Germline CDR1 reads LGHDT; CDR2 reads YNNKEL (reference sequence). The CDR3 sequence is 12 residues long. Trimming removed 10 bases from V and 5 bases from J, with 12 bases in between. V gene TRBV3-1 combines with J gene TRBJ2-1; D gene ambiguous. This TCR was sampled from a human donor who donated a stem cell graft to a child with acute myeloid leukemia. Sequences were derived from PBMCs from the stem cell graft donor, sampled from the stem cell graft. CDR3 residues: CATNGADNEQFF. Here the CDR3 DNA reads TGTGCCACCAACGGTGCGGACAATGAGCAGTTCTTC.